The 25 T cell receptor beta chains below come from one sample, sequenced in a study of technical replicates of blood from a handful of donors. The protocol was immunoSEQ multiplex PCR, while the TCRdb copy is restricted to in-frame clones and leaves out a portion. The sample lists 100,000 or so clones, around 96% occurring once. Sequencing input: T cells isolated from PBMCs. These receptors were collected from a human donor in good health.

The chain uses TRBV20-1 and TRBJ2-2; D gene ambiguous. In germline, CDR1 is DFQATT, CDR2 SNEGSKA (reference sequence). This CDR3 comprises 11 residues. V shed 6 bases and J shed 9 bases, with 11 bases lying between them. The CDR3 DNA is TGCAGTGCCCCCCAGGCCAGGGAGCTGTTTTTT. Encoded protein: CSAPQARELFF.

The chain employs TRBV5-1 and TRBJ2-7; 7 bases fit TRBD1. Trimming removed 4 bases from V and 6 bases from J; junction bases left unmatched: 16. The CDR3 loop spans 16 amino acids. Germline loops: CDR1 SGHRS, CDR2 YFSETQ. CDR3 sequence (DNA): TGCGCCAGCAGCCCAACACTCCGGGACAGATCCGTCGAGCAGTACTTC. It translates to CASSPTLRDRSVEQYF.

This chain uses TRBV4-2 with TRBJ1-2; 10 positions match TRBD1. J gave up 5 bases and V 0 bases, and 6 bases lay outside the gene matches. The CDR3 has 16 residues. Germline V gene lookup returns CDR1 LGHNA and CDR2 YNFKEQ. The CDR3 region has the DNA TGTGCCAGCAGCCAAGACGGGACAGGGGAGGAGTATGGCTACACCTTC. It yields the protein CASSQDGTGEEYGYTF.

This chain connects TRBV19 to TRBJ2-2; 8 bases align to TRBD1. Germline CDR1 is LNHDA and CDR2 is SQIVND (reference sequence). This CDR3 comprises 15 residues. The trim removed 5 bases at V and 1 base at J, leaving 3 bases unmatched. The DNA for the CDR3 is TGTGCCAGTAGTTTTGGACAGGGGAACACCGGGGAGCTGTTTTTT. It encodes CASSFGQGNTGELFF.

The chain links TRBV5-1 to TRBJ2-1; D unclear. The V end lost 7 bases, the J end lost 5 bases, and 10 bases lay between the germline ends. This CDR3 spans 12 amino acids. The V gene's germline CDR1 is SGHRS and CDR2 YFSETQ. CDR3 in DNA: TGCGCCAGCGCCCTCGAGCACAATGAGCAGTTCTTC. The encoded protein is CASALEHNEQFF.

The J gene is TRBJ2-5, the V gene TRBV19, with D possibly matching TRBD1 (6 bases). Per germline, CDR1 LNHDA and CDR2 SQIVND (reference sequence). There are 15 residues in the CDR3. Between the trimmed V and J ends, which lost 6 bases and 4 bases, there was a span of 18 bases. The CDR3 DNA is TGTGCCAGTAGCAGACAGGCTTCCAGGAGAGAGACCCAGTACTTC. This codes for CASSRQASRRETQYF.

CDR3 nucleotide sequence: TGTGCCAGCAGCCAAGATGGATTAGCGGGCCACAATGAGCAGTTCTTC. Protein sequence: CASSQDGLAGHNEQFF. V usage is TRBV4-2 and J usage is TRBJ2-1; 7 nucleotides agree with TRBD2. Germline V gene lookup returns CDR1 LGHNA and CDR2 YNFKEQ. Trimming took 0 bases from V and 5 from J; bases not matched to a gene: 7. The CDR3 has 16 residues.

This clone was observed once. The chain combines TRBV28 with TRBJ2-1; D perhaps matches TRBD1 (5 bases). The CDR3 consists of 13 residues. CDR1 is MDHEN, CDR2 SYDVKM, per germline. V was pared by 2 bases and J by 4 bases, with 6 bases between. In DNA, the CDR3 is TGTGCCAGCAGTTTAAGGGGATACAATGAGCAGTTCTTC. Translation: CASSLRGYNEQFF.

This sequence joins TRBV6-5 and TRBJ1-6; 7 nucleotides match TRBD1. In germline, CDR1 is MNHEY, CDR2 SVGAGI. The length of the CDR3 is 15 residues. J gave up 4 bases and V 6 bases, and 6 bases lay outside the gene matches. CDR3 bases: TGTGCCAGCAGCAGCAGGGGGTTGTATAATTCACCCCTCCACTTT. Translation: CASSSRGLYNSPLHF.

The chain has TRBV13 and TRBJ1-1; D is ambiguous. V gave up 4 bases and J gave up 6 bases, with 9 bases separating them. The germline CDR1 and CDR2 sequences are PRHDT and FYEKMQ (reference sequence). The CDR3 sequence is 12 residues long. The chain's CDR3 is CASSSYPPEAFF. DNA of the CDR3: TGTGCCAGCAGCTCCTATCCCCCTGAAGCTTTCTTT.

V is TRBV11-2 and J is TRBJ1-2; TRBD1 might be the D (5 bases). The CDR3 sequence is 15 residues long. Trimming removed 3 bases from V and 1 base from J, with 12 bases in between. Per the germline V gene, CDR1 is SGHAT and CDR2 is FQNNGV. For the CDR3, the DNA is TGTGCCAGCAGCTTCAAGGGGCGAATTAACTATGGCTACACCTTC. The encoded protein is CASSFKGRINYGYTF.

This clone was seen just once. The V call is TRBV19, the J call TRBJ2-1, with 8 nucleotides matching TRBD1. V lost 6 bases, J lost 2 bases, and 6 bases stayed unmatched. The CDR3 has 15 amino acids. Germline V CDR1 and CDR2: LNHDA, SQIVND (reference sequence). The chain's CDR3 is CASSLGTGAYNEQFF. CDR3 in DNA: TGTGCCAGTAGCCTCGGGACAGGCGCCTACAATGAGCAGTTCTTC.

The chain links TRBV6-1 to TRBJ1-2; 7 bases agree with TRBD1. The CDR3 extends over 15 amino acids. V lost 7 bases and J lost 0; bases outside the gene matches: 8. Germline lookup yields CDR1 MNHNS and CDR2 SASEGT. CDR3 residues: CASTQADRTNYGYTF. The DNA of the CDR3 is TGTGCCAGCACTCAAGCGGACAGGACTAACTATGGCTACACCTTC.

The rearrangement joins TRBV6-5 to TRBJ1-2; TRBD1 matches at 8 bases. This CDR3 has 15 amino acids. Germline V gene sequence: CDR1 MNHEY, CDR2 SVGAGI. J was trimmed by 8 bases and V by 3 bases; bases with no gene match: 11. CDR3 loop: CASSYGQGPQGGYTF. The CDR3 region has the DNA TGTGCCAGCAGTTATGGACAGGGACCCCAAGGAGGCTACACCTTC.

The V gene is TRBV27, the J gene TRBJ2-1, with TRBD2 matching 8 bases. Trimming cost V 2 bases and J 0 bases; bases outside gene matches: 3. This CDR3 is built from 16 residues. CDR1 and CDR2 (germline): MNHEY, SMNVEV (reference sequence). The CDR3 nucleotides are TGTGCCAGCAGTTTAAGCGGGAGCAGCTCCTACAATGAGCAGTTCTTC. Its translation: CASSLSGSSSYNEQFF.

The chain joins TRBV19 to TRBJ1-5; perhaps TRBD1 as D (6 bases). The V gene's germline CDR1 is LNHDA and CDR2 SQIVND (reference sequence). V was pared by 4 bases and J by 5 bases, with 12 bases between. The CDR3 contains 14 residues. The CDR3 protein is CASSTTGNDQPQHF. Here the CDR3 DNA reads TGTGCCAGTAGTACTACAGGGAATGATCAGCCCCAGCATTTT. The whole variable domain, filled in from reference TRBV19 and TRBJ1-5, reads DGGITQSPKYLFRKEGQNVTLSCEQNLNHDAMYWYRQDPGQGLRLIYYSQIVNDFQKGDIAEGYSVSREKKESFPLTVTSAQKNPTAFYLCASSTTGNDQPQHFGDGTRLSIL.

This clone has a single count. V is TRBV19 and J is TRBJ1-1; the match to TRBD1 covers 11 bases. The CDR3 loop spans 15 amino acids. From germline, CDR1 is LNHDA and CDR2 SQIVND (reference sequence). Trimming at V came to 6 bases and at J to 4 bases, leaving 7 bases not matched to a gene. This chain's CDR3 is CASRSPGTGGTEAFF. The CDR3 coding sequence is TGTGCCAGTAGATCACCCGGGACAGGGGGCACTGAAGCTTTCTTT.

The chain combines TRBV10-3 with TRBJ1-1; D is ambiguous. V dropped 8 bases and J dropped 4 bases, with 23 bases sitting between them. There are 16 residues in the CDR3. CDR1 and CDR2 (germline): ENHRY, SYGVKD. DNA for the CDR3: TGTGCCATCTCCGAGGAGCTAGCCGGAGGAGGCACTGAAGCTTTCTTT. This sequence encodes CAISEELAGGGTEAFF.

CDR3 loop: CASSLLAGGYQRGDEQFF. The CDR3, as DNA: TGTGCCAGCAGTTTATTGGCGGGAGGGTACCAAAGGGGGGATGAGCAGTTCTTC. This rearrangement joins TRBV28 to TRBJ2-1; 9 nucleotides agree with TRBD2. The J segment lost 8 bases and the V segment lost 1 base, leaving 15 bases of the junction unmatched. Germline CDR1 and CDR2: MDHEN and SYDVKM. CDR3 size: 18 residues.

A single count supports this clone. The J gene is TRBJ2-6, the V gene TRBV29-1; D is ambiguous. Trimming pared 5 bases from V and 4 bases from J, leaving 12 bases between. The germline CDR1 and CDR2 sequences are SQVTM and ANQGSEA. The CDR3 is made up of 14 amino acids. CDR3 sequence: CSVRWSNGANVLTF. The DNA of the CDR3 is TGCAGCGTTCGGTGGAGTAACGGGGCCAACGTCCTGACTTTC.

This chain uses TRBV28 with TRBJ2-1; D might be TRBD2 (6 bases). In germline, CDR1 is MDHEN, CDR2 SYDVKM. This CDR3 has 17 amino acids. Between the trimmed V and J ends, which lost 1 base and 2 bases, there was a span of 15 bases. CDR3 sequence: CASSLYGGVTTYNEQFF. Written as DNA, the CDR3 is TGTGCCAGCAGTTTATACGGGGGAGTTACCACCTACAATGAGCAGTTCTTC.

V and J are TRBV11-2 and TRBJ1-2; 7 positions match TRBD1. The trim removed 3 bases at V and 1 base at J, leaving 17 bases unmatched. CDR1 and CDR2 (germline): SGHAT, FQNNGV. CDR3 length: 19 residues. CDR3 in amino acids: CASSLSYGRTGTVNYGYTF. CDR3 coding DNA: TGTGCCAGCAGCTTGAGTTATGGTCGAACCGGGACAGTTAACTATGGCTACACCTTC.

The chain recombines TRBV7-3 with TRBJ1-2; 8 nucleotides match TRBD1. Losses at the gene ends were 5 bases for V and 7 bases for J; bases not matched to a gene: 6. Germline CDR1 reads SGHTA; CDR2 reads FQGTGA. The CDR3 loop spans 13 amino acids. CDR3 region: CASSGGTGFGYTF. In DNA form, the CDR3 reads TGTGCCAGCAGCGGTGGGACAGGTTTTGGCTACACCTTC.

The chain joins TRBV18 to TRBJ1-5; D gene uncertain. The CDR3 contains 16 residues. Germline V gene lookup returns CDR1 KGHSH and CDR2 LQKENI. Trimming cost V 2 bases and J 0 bases, with 11 bases left between them. Here the CDR3 reads CASSPSGVNSNQPQHF. The CDR3 DNA follows: TGTGCCAGCTCACCATCCGGGGTCAATAGCAATCAGCCCCAGCATTTT.

The chain joins TRBV28 to TRBJ1-1; tentative D call: TRBD1 (5 bases). V was shortened by 8 bases and J by 0 bases, with 10 bases between the two germline ends. Germline CDR1 and CDR2: MDHEN and SYDVKM. This CDR3 has 13 amino acids. CDR3 sequence: CASETVLNTEAFF. CDR3 nucleotide sequence: TGTGCCAGCGAGACAGTTCTGAACACTGAAGCTTTCTTT.